Presented here are 17 T cell receptor beta chains from one specimen sequenced in a study of cytomegalovirus exposure and HLA in healthy donors. The primer mix had 60 Vbeta and 13 Jbeta primers. The protocol was immunoSEQ multiplex PCR, while the TCRdb copy is restricted to in-frame clones and leaves out a portion. The repertoire consists of roughly 200,000 clones, with approximately 79% occurring once and the leading ten covering roughly 1.6%. The sequenced sample consisted of PBMCs. The receptors were gathered from a man over 45 in good health and CMV-seronegative.

The rearrangement links TRBV15 to TRBJ2-7; possible D gene TRBD2, 5 bases. This CDR3 has 13 amino acids. V gave up 0 bases and J gave up 4 bases, with 7 bases separating them. Germline lookup yields CDR1 LNHNV and CDR2 YYDKDF (reference sequence). In DNA form, the CDR3 reads TGTGCCACCAGCAGAGACGAGGGATACGAGCAGTACTTC. This codes for CATSRDEGYEQYF.

The chain is built from TRBV4-1 and TRBJ2-7; D might be TRBD1 (6 bases). Germline CDR1 is MGHRA and CDR2 is YSYEKL. The CDR3 has 15 amino acids. V lost 5 bases, J lost 2 bases, and 16 bases lay in between. This CDR3 reads CASSSTQGFPYEQYF. In DNA form, the CDR3 reads TGCGCCAGCAGCAGTACACAGGGTTTCCCCTACGAGCAGTACTTC.

The CDR3 DNA is TGTGCCAGCACGTGGACTAGCGGATTATACAATGAGCAGTTCTTC. It yields the protein CASTWTSGLYNEQFF. This chain uses TRBV28 with TRBJ2-1; 10 bases agree with TRBD2. CDR3 size: 15 residues. Germline loops: CDR1 MDHEN, CDR2 SYDVKM. The trim removed 7 bases at V and 4 bases at J, leaving 7 bases unmatched.

This clone showed up just a few times. The chain links TRBV6-5 to TRBJ2-5, with 7 nucleotides matching TRBD1. Germline values: CDR1 MNHEY, CDR2 SVGAGI. Germline trimming cut 0 bases from V and 2 bases from J; bases unmatched to any gene: 6. The CDR3 is 16 residues long. CDR3 in amino acids: CASSYSWGQPQETQYF. DNA for the CDR3: TGTGCCAGCAGTTACTCATGGGGACAGCCGCAAGAGACCCAGTACTTC.

Here the CDR3 DNA reads TGTGCCAGCTCACCGTTTCCGGATCCGCGGAACATTCAGTACTTC. It translates to CASSPFPDPRNIQYF. The J gene is TRBJ2-4, the V gene TRBV18, with D uncertain. Deletions cut 3 bases from V and 7 bases from J, with 16 bases between. The CDR3 totals 15 residues. Germline-derived CDR1 and CDR2 are KGHSH and LQKENI.

This clone was found once. The chain employs TRBV9 and TRBJ2-7; 8 bases match TRBD1. In germline, CDR1 is SGDLS, CDR2 YYNGEE. CDR3 size: 16 residues. J gave up 2 bases and V 4 bases, and 11 bases lay outside the gene matches. This CDR3 is CASSPVPGQAPYEQYF. CDR3 nucleotides: TGTGCCAGCAGCCCCGTCCCGGGACAGGCCCCCTACGAGCAGTACTTC.

V is TRBV5-1 and J is TRBJ2-2; a weak D match, TRBD1 (6 bases). V shed 7 bases and J shed 0 bases, with 13 bases lying between them. The CDR3 loop spans 15 amino acids. The germline gives CDR1 SGHRS, CDR2 YFSETQ. CDR3 DNA sequence: TGCGCCAGCGACACCGGGACAACGAACACCGGGGAGCTGTTTTTT. Translation: CASDTGTTNTGELFF.

The V call is TRBV18, the J call TRBJ1-5; maybe TRBD1 (6 bases). This CDR3 has 15 residues. Trimming stripped 6 bases from V and 6 bases from J, with 18 bases between. Germline CDR1 reads KGHSH; CDR2 reads LQKENI. The CDR3 sequence is CASSLRGGASQPQHF. The CDR3 nucleotides are TGTGCCAGCTCTCTACGGGGGGGGGCGAGTCAGCCCCAGCATTTT.

V is TRBV5-1 and J is TRBJ1-3, with no clear D. The V gene's germline CDR1 is SGHRS and CDR2 YFSETQ. V dropped 0 bases and J dropped 0 bases, with 4 bases sitting between them. This CDR3 is built from 14 residues. The DNA of the CDR3 is TGCGCCAGCAGCTTGGGAGGCTCTGGAAACACCATATATTTT. This codes for CASSLGGSGNTIYF.

The rearrangement links TRBV29-1 to TRBJ2-3; no firm D call. The V and J ends lost 6 bases and 5 bases respectively, with 12 bases between them. CDR1 and CDR2 from the germline V gene are SQVTM and ANQGSEA. CDR3 size: 12 residues. The CDR3: CSVSIVVDTQYF. DNA of the CDR3: TGCAGCGTCTCGATAGTTGTAGATACGCAGTATTTT.

The chain couples TRBV6-1 to TRBJ2-5; 11 bases agree with TRBD1. V trimming: 6 bases; J trimming: 7 bases; junction bases outside the gene matches: 10. CDR3 size: 15 residues. Germline lookup yields CDR1 MNHNS and CDR2 SASEGT. The CDR3 bases are TGTGCCAGCAGCCCGGGACAGGGGGGGCAGGGGACCCAGTACTTC. This encodes CASSPGQGGQGTQYF.

The chain is built from TRBV19 and TRBJ2-7; 8 nucleotides line up with TRBD1. This CDR3 contains 13 residues. Germline V gene lookup returns CDR1 LNHDA and CDR2 SQIVND (reference sequence). Trimming cost V 4 bases and J 8 bases; bases outside gene matches: 7. CDR3 in amino acids: CASSTGDRGQQYF. DNA of the CDR3: TGTGCCAGTAGTACCGGAGACAGGGGCCAGCAGTACTTC.

The rearrangement links TRBV6-1 to TRBJ2-7, with 8 bases fitting TRBD1. The germline gives CDR1 MNHNS, CDR2 SASEGT. V shed 8 bases, J shed 7 bases, and the junction held 10 bases outside the gene matches. This CDR3 has 13 residues. CDR3 amino acids: CASGTGALREQYF. The CDR3 DNA is TGTGCCAGCGGGACAGGAGCCCTTCGTGAGCAGTACTTC.

As DNA, the CDR3 is TGTGCCAGCTCACCCTCTTCGGGCAGGGTAAATCAGCCCCAGCATTTT. It translates to CASSPSSGRVNQPQHF. The rearrangement links TRBV18 to TRBJ1-5, with D possibly matching TRBD1 (5 bases). The CDR3 covers 16 residues. V was clipped by 3 bases and J by 4 bases, with 16 bases between them. CDR1 is KGHSH, CDR2 LQKENI, per germline.

V and J are TRBV9 and TRBJ1-3; TRBD1 aligns across 11 bases. The CDR3 runs to 16 residues. The trim removed 4 bases at V and 2 bases at J, leaving 5 bases unmatched. Per germline, CDR1 SGDLS and CDR2 YYNGEE. In DNA, the CDR3 is TGTGCCAGCAGCTCCGGGACAGGGGGTCCTGGAAACACCATATATTTT. Protein sequence: CASSSGTGGPGNTIYF.

The rearrangement joins TRBV27 to TRBJ2-3; 8 bases line up with TRBD1. CDR1 and CDR2 from the germline V gene are MNHEY and SMNVEV (reference sequence). Losses at the gene ends were 6 bases for V and 5 bases for J; bases not matched to a gene: 7. The CDR3 extends over 14 amino acids. CDR3 region: CASRNRGWLDTQYF. In DNA, the CDR3 is TGTGCCAGCAGGAACAGGGGGTGGCTAGATACGCAGTATTTT.

The chain couples TRBV14 to TRBJ2-7; 9 bases are a match to TRBD1. Germline CDR1 SGHDN, CDR2 FVKESK. The ends lost 4 bases at V and 0 bases at J; junction bases unmatched: 4. The CDR3 totals 15 residues. CDR3 nucleotide sequence: TGTGCCAGCAGCCGCGGGACAGGGTTCTCCTACGAGCAGTACTTC. This codes for CASSRGTGFSYEQYF.